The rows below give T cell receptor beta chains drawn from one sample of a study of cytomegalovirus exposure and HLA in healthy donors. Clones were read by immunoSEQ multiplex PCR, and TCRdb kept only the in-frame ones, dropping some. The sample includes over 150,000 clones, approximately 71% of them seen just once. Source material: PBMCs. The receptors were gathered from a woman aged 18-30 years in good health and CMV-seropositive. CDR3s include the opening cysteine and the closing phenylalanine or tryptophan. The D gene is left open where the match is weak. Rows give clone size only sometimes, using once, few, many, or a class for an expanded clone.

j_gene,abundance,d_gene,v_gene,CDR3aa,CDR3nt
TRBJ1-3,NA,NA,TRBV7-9,CASSQTTSGNTIYF,TGTGCCAGCAGCCAGACAACCTCTGGAAACACCATATATTTT
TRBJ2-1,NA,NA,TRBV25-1,CASSIDFNYNEQFF,TGTGCCAGCTCGATAGACTTCAACTACAATGAGCAGTTCTTC
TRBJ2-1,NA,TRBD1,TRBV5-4,CASSPAGTGGYEQFF,TGTGCCAGCAGCCCAGCCGGGACAGGGGGCTATGAGCAGTTCTTC
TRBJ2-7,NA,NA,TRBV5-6,CASSLEFTGPYEQYF,TGTGCCAGCAGCTTGGAGTTTACGGGTCCCTACGAGCAGTACTTC
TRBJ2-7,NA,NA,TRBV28,CASSLAGATYEQYF,TGTGCCAGCAGTTTAGCGGGGGCTACGTACGAGCAGTACTTC
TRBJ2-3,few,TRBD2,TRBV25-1,CASTSPGTSGTDTQYF,TGTGCCAGCACCTCCCCCGGGACTAGCGGCACAGATACGCAGTATTTT
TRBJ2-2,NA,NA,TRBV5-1,CASSRSTGELFF,TGCGCCAGCAGCCGTAGTACCGGGGAGCTGTTTTTT
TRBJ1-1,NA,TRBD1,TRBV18,CASSQFYRGDTEAFF,TGTGCCAGCTCACAATTTTACAGGGGGGACACTGAAGCTTTCTTT
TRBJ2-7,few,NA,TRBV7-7,CASSLGGGSYEQYF,TGTGCTAGCAGCTTAGGGGGAGGCAGCTACGAGCAGTACTTC
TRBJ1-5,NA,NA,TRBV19,CASNKRGLWNSNQPQHF,TGTGCCAGTAATAAACGGGGACTGTGGAATAGCAATCAGCCCCAGCATTTT
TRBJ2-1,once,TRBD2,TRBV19,CASGYSYNEQFF,TGTGCTAGCGGGTACTCCTACAATGAGCAGTTCTTC
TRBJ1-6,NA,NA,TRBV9,CASSVGSNSPLHF,TGTGCCAGCAGCGTAGGGAGCAATTCACCCCTCCACTTT
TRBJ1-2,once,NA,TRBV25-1,CASSDRQREGYGYTF,TGTGCCAGCAGTGACCGACAGAGGGAGGGCTATGGCTACACCTTC
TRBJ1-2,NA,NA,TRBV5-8,CASSWGRQDLNYGYTF,TGTGCCAGCAGCTGGGGGAGGCAGGACCTTAACTATGGCTACACCTTC
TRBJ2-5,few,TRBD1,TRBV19,CASSKDRVQETQYF,TGTGCCAGTAGTAAGGACAGGGTGCAAGAGACCCAGTACTTC
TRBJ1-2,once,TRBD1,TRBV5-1,CASSLTGTGGDGYTF,TGCGCCAGCAGCTTGACCGGGACAGGGGGAGATGGCTACACCTTC
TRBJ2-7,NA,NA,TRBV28,CASSAPSYEQYF,TGTGCCAGCAGCGCACCCAGCTACGAGCAGTACTTC
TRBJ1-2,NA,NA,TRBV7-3,CASSLTVALGDGYTF,TGTGCCAGCAGCTTGACCGTGGCCCTAGGCGATGGCTACACCTTC
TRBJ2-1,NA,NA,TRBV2,CASSGQARYNEQFF,TGTGCCAGCAGTGGGCAGGCACGCTACAATGAGCAGTTCTTC
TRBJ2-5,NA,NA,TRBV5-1,CASSLGVAGLETQYF,TGCGCCAGCAGCTTGGGAGTAGCAGGGCTGGAGACCCAGTACTTC
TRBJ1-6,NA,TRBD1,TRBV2,CASSEDGQGSSPLHF,TGTGCCAGCAGTGAAGATGGACAGGGGAGTTCACCCCTCCACTTT
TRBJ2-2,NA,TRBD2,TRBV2,CASNKRERAGELFF,TGTGCCAGCAATAAGCGGGAGCGGGCCGGGGAGCTGTTTTTT
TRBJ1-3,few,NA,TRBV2,CASSEVIGPSSPIYF,TGTGCCAGCAGTGAAGTTATTGGACCGTCTAGCCCCATATATTTT
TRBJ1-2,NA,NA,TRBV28,CASSLAGSNYGYTF,TGTGCCAGCAGTTTGGCAGGCAGTAACTATGGCTACACCTTC
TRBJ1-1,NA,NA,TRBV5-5,CASSPPRVLDTEAFF,TGTGCCAGCAGCCCACCCAGGGTCTTGGACACTGAAGCTTTCTTT
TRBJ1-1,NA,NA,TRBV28,CASSFLPAEAFF,TGTGCCAGCAGTTTTTTGCCCGCGGAAGCTTTCTTT
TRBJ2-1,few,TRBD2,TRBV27,CASTPGRGFNEQFF,TGTGCCAGCACCCCAGGGAGGGGCTTCAATGAGCAGTTCTTC
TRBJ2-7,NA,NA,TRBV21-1,CASGPGVSYEQYF,TGTGCCAGCGGACCCGGGGTTTCCTACGAGCAGTACTTC
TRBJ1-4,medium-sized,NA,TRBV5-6,CASSIAGQNEKLFF,TGTGCCAGCAGTATCGCTGGACAGAATGAAAAACTGTTTTTT
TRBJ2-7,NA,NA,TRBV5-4,CASSLTTNEQYF,TGTGCCAGCAGCTTGACCACAAACGAGCAGTACTTC
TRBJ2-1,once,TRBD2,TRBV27,CASRPRTSGRAREQFF,TGTGCCAGCCGACCACGGACTAGCGGGAGGGCCAGAGAGCAGTTCTTC